The 28 T cell receptor beta chains below come from one sample, sequenced in a study of blood T cell repertoires in COVID-19. Profiled with immunoSEQ multiplex PCR; TCRdb holds only in-frame clones, not every one. The top ten hold more than 1% of the sample, which has under 450,000 clones, more than 65% seen once. The sample taken for sequencing was peripheral blood. These receptors came from a human donor with acute or convalescent COVID-19. The donor label of this sample is uncertain.

The chain is built from TRBV7-8 and TRBJ1-1; D uncertain. The CDR3 is 11 amino acids. CDR1 is SGHVS and CDR2 is FQNEAQ in the germline V gene. V was trimmed by 2 bases and J by 8 bases, leaving 6 bases between them. CDR3 sequence: CASSLRGEAFF. The DNA for the CDR3 is TGTGCCAGCAGCTTACGAGGGGAAGCTTTCTTT.

Notes on this clone: Other DNA sequences within the sample encode an identical CDR3. V is TRBV4-1 and J is TRBJ1-5; no clear D. CDR1 and CDR2 from the germline V gene are MGHRA and YSYEKL. The germline V and J ends were trimmed by 0 bases and 6 bases, with 6 bases remaining between them. The CDR3 runs 13 residues. This chain's CDR3 is CASSQDGSQPQHF. DNA of the CDR3: TGCGCCAGCAGCCAAGATGGGAGTCAGCCCCAGCATTTT.

The chain recombines TRBV28 with TRBJ1-5; TRBD1 matches at 7 bases. After removal of 5 bases from V and 2 bases from J, the junction contained 9 bases not matched to a gene. Germline assignment: CDR1 MDHEN and CDR2 SYDVKM. This CDR3 region has 16 residues. The CDR3 region has the DNA TGTGCCAGCAGTCTATCGAACAGGGGCCGCAATCAGCCCCAGCATTTT. Translation: CASSLSNRGRNQPQHF.

A few counts support this clone. The gene calls are TRBV18 and TRBJ2-2; 9 positions match TRBD1. V shed 3 bases and J 0 bases; nucleotides not matched to a gene: 8. Germline loops: CDR1 KGHSH, CDR2 LQKENI. The CDR3 contains 18 residues. CDR3 protein: CASSPTGTGPANTGELFF. CDR3 bases: TGTGCCAGCTCACCGACCGGGACAGGGCCCGCGAACACCGGGGAGCTGTTTTTT.

The chain combines TRBV29-1 with TRBJ1-1; 8 bases map to TRBD1. In germline, CDR1 is SQVTM, CDR2 ANQGSEA. This CDR3 is built from 12 residues. With V trimmed by 6 bases and J by 1 base, 1 base remained unmatched. CDR3 coding DNA: TGCAGCGTCGGACAGGGGAACACTGAAGCTTTCTTT. Amino acids: CSVGQGNTEAFF. The whole variable domain, filled in from reference TRBV29-1 and TRBJ1-1, reads SAVISQKPSRDICQRGTSLTIQCQVDSQVTMMFWYRQQPGQSLTLIATANQGSEATYESGFVIDKFPISRPNLTFSTLTVSNMSPEDSSIYLCSVGQGNTEAFFGQGTRLTVV.

This chain joins TRBV6-5 and TRBJ1-5; 8 bases map to TRBD1. Germline V gene sequence: CDR1 MNHEY, CDR2 SVGAGI. The CDR3 spans 15 residues. V lost 6 bases, J lost 7 bases, and 11 bases stayed unmatched. The CDR3 DNA follows: TGTGCCAGCAGAAAGGGGACAGGAGGAAACCAGCCCCAGCATTTT. Translated: CASRKGTGGNQPQHF.

The chain joins TRBV5-6 to TRBJ2-3, with D possibly matching TRBD2 (6 bases). Trimming shortened V by 3 bases and J by 0 bases, and 14 bases separated the two germline ends. The CDR3 contains 16 residues. The germline V gene encodes CDR1 SGHDT and CDR2 YYEEEE. CDR3 amino acids: CASSSLADTSTDTQYF. DNA for the CDR3: TGTGCCAGCAGCTCCTTAGCGGACACTAGCACAGATACGCAGTATTTT.

This chain joins TRBV30 and TRBJ2-3; 9 positions match TRBD2. Germline V gene sequence: CDR1 GTSNPN, CDR2 SVGIG (reference sequence). CDR3 length equals 16 residues. V gave up 0 bases and J gave up 5 bases; unmatched junction bases: 9. CDR3 amino acids: CAWSVLGAGGGDTQYF. The CDR3 DNA reads as TGTGCCTGGAGTGTACTAGGAGCGGGAGGAGGAGATACGCAGTATTTT. The whole variable domain, remainder taken from reference TRBV30 and TRBJ2-3, is SQTIHQWPATLVQPVGSPLSLECTVEGTSNPNLYWYRQAAGRGLQLLFYSVGIGQISSEVPQNLSASRPQDRQFILSSKKLLLSDSGFYLCAWSVLGAGGGDTQYFGPGTRLTVL.

This rearrangement joins TRBV27 to TRBJ2-7, with D perhaps matching TRBD2 (5 bases). V was pared by 5 bases and J by 3 bases, with 17 bases between. Germline loops: CDR1 MNHEY, CDR2 SMNVEV (reference sequence). CDR3 length: 15 amino acids. The CDR3 DNA follows: TGTGCCAGCAGTCCCCGCCGAGGGAGTGACTACGAGCAGTACTTC. Its protein product is CASSPRRGSDYEQYF.

V is TRBV2 and J is TRBJ1-5; no clear D. The CDR3 runs 13 residues. From germline, CDR1 is SNHLY and CDR2 FYNNEI. V was clipped by 4 bases and J by 3 bases, with 7 bases between them. This chain's CDR3 is CASSGAANQPQHF. The CDR3 nucleotides read TGTGCCAGCAGTGGGGCAGCCAATCAGCCCCAGCATTTT.

The V and J genes are TRBV30 and TRBJ1-4; possible D gene TRBD1, 5 bases. Per germline, CDR1 GTSNPN and CDR2 SVGIG (reference sequence). The V gene lost 0 bases and the J gene lost 2 bases, with 13 bases spanning the gap. The CDR3 totals 16 residues. The CDR3 reads CAWSVKGIVTNEKLFF. CDR3 bases: TGTGCCTGGAGTGTGAAGGGGATCGTTACTAATGAAAAACTGTTTTTT.

The chain combines TRBV30 with TRBJ2-1, with 9 bases aligning to TRBD2. The CDR3 extends over 14 amino acids. Germline values: CDR1 GTSNPN, CDR2 SVGIG (reference sequence). J gave up 6 bases and V 4 bases, and 7 bases lay outside the gene matches. For the CDR3, the DNA is TGTGCCTGGACCCTTCGCGGGAGGGCCAATGAGCAGTTCTTC. Translated, it gives CAWTLRGRANEQFF.

This clone was detected only once. This chain links TRBV3-1 (or the pseudogene TRBV3-2) with TRBJ2-7; the match to TRBD2 covers 7 bases. V lost 1 base to trimming and J lost 13 bases; unmatched junction nucleotides: 16. The CDR3 spans 15 residues. Germline CDR1 LGHDT, CDR2 YNNKEL (reference sequence). In DNA form, the CDR3 reads TGTGCCAGCAGCCAAGCCCTCCGGCTACCAGGGAGGGCCTACTTC. Its protein is CASSQALRLPGRAYF.

This chain connects TRBV4-2 to TRBJ2-2; tentative D call: TRBD2 (6 bases). CDR1 is LGHNA and CDR2 is YNFKEQ in the germline V gene. V shed 1 base and J shed 0 bases, with 6 bases lying between them. This CDR3 has 15 residues. For the CDR3, the DNA is TGTGCCAGCAGCCAAGCGGGGGCGAACACCGGGGAGCTGTTTTTT. As protein: CASSQAGANTGELFF.

V usage is TRBV5-1 and J usage is TRBJ2-7, with a tentative D call TRBD2 (6 bases). Germline CDR1 reads SGHRS; CDR2 reads YFSETQ. The CDR3 consists of 14 residues. The germline V and J ends were trimmed by 2 bases and 7 bases, with 16 bases remaining between them. The CDR3 protein is CASSLFSGAREQYF. The CDR3 region has the DNA TGCGCCAGCAGCTTATTCTCGGGAGCACGGGAGCAGTACTTC.

The chain uses TRBV4-1 and TRBJ2-7; the D gene is possibly TRBD2 (5 bases). The ends were cut back, 1 base at V and 2 bases at J, with 18 bases in the middle. The CDR3 has 17 amino acids. In germline, CDR1 is MGHRA, CDR2 YSYEKL. The CDR3 loop is CASSQGRAGGPPYEQYF. In DNA form, the CDR3 reads TGCGCCAGCAGCCAAGGAAGGGCGGGCGGACCGCCCTACGAGCAGTACTTC.

CDR3 loop: CASSLVTGASNEQFF. DNA of the CDR3: TGTGCCAGCAGCTTAGTTACAGGGGCGTCTAATGAGCAGTTCTTC. V is TRBV7-6 and J is TRBJ2-1; 7 nucleotides align to TRBD1. CDR1 is SGHVS and CDR2 is FNYEAQ in the germline V gene. There are 15 residues in the CDR3. V was clipped by 1 base and J by 7 bases; unmatched bases: 7.

This chain joins TRBV29-1 and TRBJ2-1; the D gene is possibly TRBD2 (5 bases). V gave up 0 bases and J gave up 13 bases, with 16 bases separating them. This CDR3 spans 13 amino acids. Germline CDR1 and CDR2: SQVTM and ANQGSEA. CDR3 coding DNA: TGCAGCGTTGAAGATCGTCGGGGAAGCACACAGTTCTTC. This gives the protein CSVEDRRGSTQFF.

A single count supports this clone. CDR3 amino acids: CATRMGGRENTEAFF. The CDR3 region has the DNA TGTGCCACCAGGATGGGAGGCAGGGAGAACACTGAAGCTTTCTTT. This chain uses TRBV24-1 with TRBJ1-1, with D tentatively TRBD1 (5 bases). V lost 7 bases to trimming and J lost 1 base, with 15 bases between them. The CDR3 loop spans 15 amino acids. The germline V gene encodes CDR1 KGHDR and CDR2 SFDVKD.

This chain joins TRBV6-5 and TRBJ1-2; perhaps TRBD1 as D (6 bases). The CDR3 has 16 amino acids. V was shortened by 4 bases and J by 6 bases, with 21 bases between the two germline ends. The germline V gene encodes CDR1 MNHEY and CDR2 SVGAGI. The CDR3 region has the DNA TGTGCCAGCAGTTCTTCTAGGACAACAGGGTGGGATGGCTACACCTTC. Protein sequence: CASSSSRTTGWDGYTF.

The DNA of the CDR3 is TGCGCCAGCAGCCAACAGGGGAACTATGGCTACACCTTC. Its translation: CASSQQGNYGYTF. The genes are TRBV5-1 and TRBJ1-2; 7 bases agree with TRBD1. Looked up from germline, CDR1 is SGHRS and CDR2 is YFSETQ. The CDR3 has 13 amino acids. V shed 4 bases and J 2 bases; nucleotides not matched to a gene: 2.

This clone showed up just once. This rearrangement joins TRBV19 to TRBJ2-7; weak D call: TRBD2 (5 bases). Looked up from germline, CDR1 is LNHDA and CDR2 is SQIVND (reference sequence). The CDR3 is made up of 15 amino acids. V lost 0 bases, J lost 3 bases, and 12 bases lay in between. CDR3 protein: CASSIDRGSSYEQYF. CDR3 nucleotides: TGTGCCAGTAGTATAGATCGGGGTAGCAGCTACGAGCAGTACTTC. Based on the CDR3 plus reference TRBV19 and TRBJ2-7, the full variable domain is DGGITQSPKYLFRKEGQNVTLSCEQNLNHDAMYWYRQDPGQGLRLIYYSQIVNDFQKGDIAEGYSVSREKKESFPLTVTSAQKNPTAFYLCASSIDRGSSYEQYFGPGTRLTVT.

V gene TRBV7-2 combines with J gene TRBJ2-7; possible D gene TRBD1, 6 bases. V was pared by 1 base and J by 3 bases, with 10 bases between. Germline V lookup: CDR1 SGHTA, CDR2 FQGNSA. The CDR3 extends over 14 amino acids. The CDR3 nucleotides are TGTGCCAGCAGCTTAGGGACAGAAATCTACGAGCAGTACTTC. Encoded protein: CASSLGTEIYEQYF.

V usage is TRBV24-1 and J usage is TRBJ1-5; D is possibly TRBD1 (6 bases). The V end was cut by 4 bases, the J end by 3 bases, with 12 bases between. Germline V gives CDR1 KGHDR, CDR2 SFDVKD. The CDR3 is 15 amino acids. The CDR3 DNA is TGTGCCACCAGTGACCGTACAGGGCCCAATCAGCCCCAGCATTTT. It yields the protein CATSDRTGPNQPQHF.

This clone was seen just once. The chain is built from TRBV25-1 and TRBJ2-2, with a possible D match to TRBD1 (5 bases). Germline V gene data show CDR1 as MGHDK and CDR2 as SYGVNS. The ends were cut back, 4 bases at V and 6 bases at J, with 9 bases in the middle. The CDR3 runs to 13 residues. In nucleotides, the CDR3 is TGTGCCAGCAGTGGGGTAGGGGCCGGGGAGCTGTTTTTT. Translation: CASSGVGAGELFF.

This clone came up a few times. The chain employs TRBV7-9 and TRBJ2-3; the match to TRBD1 covers 9 bases. CDR1 is SEHNR, CDR2 FQNEAQ, per germline (reference sequence). Losses at the gene ends were 6 bases for V and 0 bases for J; bases not matched to a gene: 4. The CDR3 is made up of 15 amino acids. CDR3 protein: CASSEGQGSTDTQYF. DNA for the CDR3: TGTGCCAGCAGTGAGGGACAGGGCAGCACAGATACGCAGTATTTT.

The J gene is TRBJ1-2, the V gene TRBV20-1, with D perhaps matching TRBD1 (6 bases). Looked up from germline, CDR1 is DFQATT and CDR2 is SNEGSKA (reference sequence). The V end was cut by 3 bases, the J end by 8 bases, with 19 bases between. This CDR3 is built from 14 residues. CDR3 nucleotide sequence: TGCAGTGCTAGTCTGGGGGCAAGTGAGGGCGGCTACACCTTC. Protein product: CSASLGASEGGYTF.

The chain couples TRBV5-6 to TRBJ2-7; weak D call: TRBD1 (6 bases). Trimming shortened V by 2 bases and J by 2 bases, and 8 bases separated the two germline ends. Germline V gene sequence: CDR1 SGHDT, CDR2 YYEEEE. This CDR3 has 13 residues. CDR3 sequence: CASSFGQTYEQYF. The CDR3 nucleotides read TGTGCCAGCAGCTTTGGACAGACCTACGAGCAGTACTTC.